The 18 T cell receptor beta chains below all came from one sample that was sequenced in a study of blood T cell repertoires in COVID-19 (dated by TCRdb to 2020 to 2022). The method was the immunoSEQ multiplex PCR assay. TCRdb stores this immuneACCESS table with in-frame sequences only. Part of the clones is absent; in the studies checked, under half of the shortfall reflects unresolved V genes, and no reason is known for the rest. In this sample the table shows fewer than 250,000 clones, nearly 90% of which occur a single time. Approximately 11% of the sample is taken by the ten largest. Sequencing was carried out using PBMCs or T cells enriched from blood (not recorded which). The source of these receptors is a young man who had recovered from COVID-19.

A few counts support this clone. The chain recombines TRBV7-2 with TRBJ1-2; possible D gene TRBD1, 6 bases. The germline V gene has CDR1 SGHTA and CDR2 FQGNSA. V was cut by 1 base and J by 6 bases, with 9 bases left in between. The CDR3 spans 13 residues. Here the CDR3 reads CASSLGQADGYTF. The DNA for the CDR3 is TGTGCCAGCAGCTTAGGACAGGCAGATGGCTACACCTTC.

This clone was picked up one time. The rearrangement links TRBV30 to TRBJ2-3; a weak D match, TRBD2 (6 bases). The CDR3 runs 13 residues. The V gene's germline CDR1 is GTSNPN and CDR2 SVGIG (reference sequence). The V gene lost 3 bases and the J gene lost 2 bases, with 9 bases spanning the gap. Written as DNA, the CDR3 is TGTGCCTGGAGGGGCGGGAACACAGATACGCAGTATTTT. Its protein is CAWRGGNTDTQYF.

The rearrangement links TRBV5-1 to TRBJ1-3, with D uncertain. The CDR3 runs 14 residues. Trimming stripped 4 bases from V and 2 bases from J, with 10 bases between. Germline V gene data show CDR1 as SGHRS and CDR2 as YFSETQ. CDR3 in amino acids: CASSPVDAGNTIYF. The CDR3 bases are TGCGCCAGCAGCCCGGTAGATGCTGGAAACACCATATATTTT.

The chain couples TRBV3-1 (or the pseudogene TRBV3-2) to TRBJ2-1, with 14 bases lining up with TRBD2. This CDR3 comprises 19 residues. J gave up 0 bases and V 4 bases, and 8 bases lay outside the gene matches. Germline loops: CDR1 LGHDT, CDR2 YNNKEL (reference sequence). The CDR3 bases are TGTGCCAGCAGCCGACTAGCGGGAGGGCCCTTTAGCTCCTACAATGAGCAGTTCTTC. As protein: CASSRLAGGPFSSYNEQFF.

In its sample, this clone was seen many times. The genes are TRBV3-1 (or the pseudogene TRBV3-2) and TRBJ1-1, with 7 bases fitting TRBD1. CDR3 length: 12 residues. The ends lost 9 bases at V and 3 bases at J; junction bases unmatched: 4. Germline-derived CDR1 and CDR2 are LGHDT and YNNKEL (reference sequence). The CDR3 sequence: CASRTGHTEAFF. The CDR3 coding sequence is TGTGCCAGTCGGACAGGACACACTGAAGCTTTCTTT.

This clone appeared a single time. The CDR3 loop is CATSDLERGNVGCQPQHF. The CDR3 region has the DNA TGTGCCACCAGTGATTTAGAGAGGGGGAACGTGGGATGTCAGCCCCAGCATTTT. The chain links TRBV24-1 to TRBJ1-5, with a tentative D call TRBD1 (6 bases). V was shortened by 1 base and J by 6 bases, with 21 bases between the two germline ends. The length of the CDR3 is 18 residues. Per the germline V gene, CDR1 is KGHDR and CDR2 is SFDVKD.

The table lists this clone with a count of one. The chain recombines TRBV6-5 with TRBJ2-7; 7 nucleotides agree with TRBD1. J lost 0 bases, V lost 1 base, and 3 bases had no gene match. Germline assignment: CDR1 MNHEY and CDR2 SVGAGI. CDR3 length equals 15 residues. CDR3 residues: CASSYWSGGSYEQYF. The CDR3 DNA sequence: TGTGCCAGCAGTTACTGGTCAGGGGGCTCCTACGAGCAGTACTTC.

This chain joins TRBV7-9 and TRBJ2-7; no clear D gene. Germline V gives CDR1 SEHNR, CDR2 FQNEAQ (reference sequence). This CDR3 comprises 16 residues. V shed 4 bases and J shed 3 bases, with 19 bases lying between them. The CDR3 is CASSSTGWVSGYEQYF. The CDR3 DNA reads as TGTGCCAGCAGCTCGACTGGTTGGGTGTCGGGCTACGAGCAGTACTTC.

The rearrangement joins TRBV11-3 to TRBJ2-7; TRBD2 matches at 14 bases. V shed 1 base and J 4 bases; nucleotides not matched to a gene: 3. Germline loops: CDR1 SGHNT, CDR2 YENEEA. The CDR3 consists of 16 residues. The CDR3: CASSLGGTSGSYEQYF. The DNA for the CDR3 is TGTGCCAGCAGCTTAGGAGGGACTAGCGGGAGTTACGAGCAGTACTTC.

This clone appeared once. The V call is TRBV4-1, the J call TRBJ2-2; TRBD2 aligns across 14 bases. With V trimmed by 0 bases and J by 1 base, 13 bases remained unmatched. Germline V lookup: CDR1 MGHRA, CDR2 YSYEKL. The CDR3 runs to 22 residues. Written as DNA, the CDR3 is TGCGCCAGCAGCCAAGATCGGGACTCGGGACTAGCGGGAGCCTTGAACACCGGGGAGCTGTTTTTT. Encoded protein: CASSQDRDSGLAGALNTGELFF.

The V gene is TRBV10-2, the J gene TRBJ2-1; 15 nucleotides line up with TRBD2. Germline-derived CDR1 and CDR2 are WSHSY and SAAADI. CDR3 length: 16 amino acids. Losses at the gene ends were 3 bases for V and 8 bases for J; bases not matched to a gene: 5. The CDR3 loop is CASSDPGTSGRYEQFF. Written as DNA, the CDR3 is TGCGCCAGCAGTGACCCAGGGACTAGCGGGAGGTATGAGCAGTTCTTC.

This clone came up once. The gene calls are TRBV5-4 and TRBJ2-3; D gene ambiguous. Germline CDR1 is SGHNT and CDR2 is YYREEE (reference sequence). This CDR3 contains 15 residues. Trimming cost V 0 bases and J 5 bases, with 13 bases left between them. CDR3 DNA sequence: TGTGCCAGCAGCTTGGGGGCAATGTCTGGAGATACGCAGTATTTT. It is translated as CASSLGAMSGDTQYF.

This clone has only one observation. This rearrangement joins TRBV7-8 to TRBJ1-5, with D maybe TRBD1 (6 bases). The V end lost 5 bases, the J end lost 5 bases, and 13 bases lay between the germline ends. This CDR3 has 14 amino acids. Germline V gene sequence: CDR1 SGHVS, CDR2 FQNEAQ. CDR3 sequence: CASSPRDKDQPQHF. The CDR3 DNA is TGTGCCAGCAGCCCCCGGGACAAAGATCAGCCCCAGCATTTT.

This clone was recorded a few times. The V call is TRBV7-2, the J call TRBJ1-3, with a weak D call TRBD1 (5 bases). Trimming cost V 5 bases and J 4 bases, with 9 bases left between them. This CDR3 region has 13 residues. Per germline, CDR1 SGHTA and CDR2 FQGNSA. CDR3 protein: CASSLGGGNTIYF. In DNA, the CDR3 is TGTGCCAGCAGCCTGGGGGGAGGAAACACCATATATTTT.

V usage is TRBV5-1 and J usage is TRBJ2-1; TRBD2 might be the D (5 bases). This CDR3 is 15 amino acids long. V was clipped by 0 bases and J by 1 base, with 8 bases between them. Germline lookup yields CDR1 SGHRS and CDR2 YFSETQ. CDR3 region: CASSLGLRSYNEQFF. The CDR3 DNA reads as TGCGCCAGCAGCTTGGGACTAAGGTCCTACAATGAGCAGTTCTTC.

The chain links TRBV7-9 to TRBJ2-7, with TRBD1 identical over 11 bases. This CDR3 has 19 residues. CDR1 is SEHNR, CDR2 FQNEAQ, per germline (reference sequence). Trimming cost V 2 bases and J 1 base; bases outside gene matches: 13. CDR3 region: CASSLSNSAGTGGSYEQYF. CDR3 coding DNA: TGTGCCAGCAGCTTATCAAATTCGGCCGGGACAGGGGGATCCTACGAGCAGTACTTC.

The rearrangement links TRBV24-1 to TRBJ1-2; a possible D gene is TRBD1 (6 bases). V dropped 6 bases and J dropped 8 bases, with 12 bases sitting between them. Germline V gene data show CDR1 as KGHDR and CDR2 as SFDVKD. There are 12 residues in the CDR3. The CDR3 DNA reads TGTGCCACCAGTTCACAGGGTAACGGCTACACCTTC. It yields the protein CATSSQGNGYTF.

The chain uses TRBV28 and TRBJ1-2; TRBD1 is a possible D gene (6 bases). Germline CDR1 MDHEN, CDR2 SYDVKM. The CDR3 runs 15 residues. The V and J ends lost 6 bases and 8 bases respectively, with 22 bases between them. This CDR3 is CASRSGATTLGGYTF. CDR3 bases: TGTGCCAGCAGATCAGGGGCGACAACCCTTGGAGGCTACACCTTC.